These 30 T cell receptor beta chains came from one sample sequenced in a study of CD8 T cells in Susac syndrome. An input of roughly 0.5 to 1 ug of RNA was subjected to reverse transcription using random hexamers. Each CDR3 protein is one row after TCRdb ran MiXCR on the immunoSEQ multiplex PCR reads. This sample carries hundreds of thousands of distinct CDR3 sequences, more than 70% of them seen once, and the ten largest clones take roughly 0.11%. The sequenced sample was CD8+ T cells from PBMCs. Every receptor here comes from a human donor with multiple sclerosis.

The rearrangement joins TRBV7-8 to TRBJ2-7; perhaps TRBD2 as D (6 bases). CDR1 is SGHVS and CDR2 is FQNEAQ in the germline V gene. This CDR3 has 16 amino acids. V shed 2 bases and J shed 3 bases, with 17 bases lying between them. CDR3 sequence (DNA): TGTGCCAGCAGCTTACTAGCGCTTATGGGTAACTACGAGCAGTACTTC. Protein product: CASSLLALMGNYEQYF.

The CDR3 nucleotides are TGTGCCAGCCTTCCGGGAGGGGGCGAGGAAGCTTTCTTT. This gives the protein CASLPGGGEEAFF. The chain combines TRBV19 with TRBJ1-1, with TRBD1 identical over 7 bases. The CDR3 totals 13 residues. In germline, CDR1 is LNHDA, CDR2 SQIVND (reference sequence). Trimming removed 9 bases from V and 8 bases from J; junction bases left unmatched: 12.

V usage is TRBV10-2 and J usage is TRBJ2-7; D is unclear. The CDR3 spans 14 residues. Germline CDR1 WSHSY, CDR2 SAAADI. V lost 5 bases and J 2 bases, leaving 13 bases between the germline ends. The CDR3 DNA is TGCGCCAGCAGTCACCCAGGCTTCCCCTACGAGCAGTACTTC. This encodes CASSHPGFPYEQYF.

This chain uses TRBV4-2 with TRBJ2-2; D may match TRBD1 or TRBD2 (5 bases each). The CDR3 runs to 15 residues. CDR1 and CDR2 from the germline V gene are LGHNA and YNFKEQ. Trimming stripped 5 bases from V and 3 bases from J, with 13 bases between. CDR3 loop: CASSSREGDTGELFF. The CDR3 DNA reads as TGTGCCAGCAGCTCCCGGGAAGGGGACACCGGGGAGCTGTTTTTT.

The CDR3 region has the DNA TGTGCCAGCAGTTACAGGGTGGGCTACGAGCAGTACTTC. It encodes CASSYRVGYEQYF. The rearrangement joins TRBV27 to TRBJ2-7; D is perhaps TRBD1 (6 bases). CDR1 and CDR2 (germline): MNHEY, SMNVEV (reference sequence). The CDR3 sequence is 13 residues long. V was clipped by 4 bases and J by 3 bases, with 10 bases between them.

The chain links TRBV12-3 or TRBV12-4 to TRBJ2-5; TRBD1 agrees at 8 bases. V lost 6 bases to trimming and J lost 5 bases; unmatched junction nucleotides: 5. CDR3 length: 13 residues. CDR3 protein: CASRADRAETQYF. The CDR3 DNA is TGTGCCAGCAGAGCGGACAGGGCTGAGACCCAGTACTTC.

The chain links TRBV9 to TRBJ1-1; 7 bases map to TRBD1. Per germline, CDR1 SGDLS and CDR2 YYNGEE. This CDR3 has 15 amino acids. The J segment lost 8 bases and the V segment lost 2 bases, leaving 12 bases of the junction unmatched. The CDR3 DNA reads as TGTGCCAGCAGCGTCCGGGACAGTGAACACTGGGAAGCTTTCTTT. As protein: CASSVRDSEHWEAFF.

The rearrangement links TRBV2 to TRBJ2-5; D is possibly TRBD1 (5 bases). V lost 6 bases and J 5 bases, leaving 16 bases between the germline ends. The length of the CDR3 is 14 residues. Germline values: CDR1 SNHLY, CDR2 FYNNEI. The CDR3 coding sequence is TGTGCCAGCAGCCGTCTCCAGGGTTTTGAGACCCAGTACTTC. It is translated as CASSRLQGFETQYF.

The chain combines TRBV12-3 or TRBV12-4 with TRBJ2-1, with 9 bases fitting TRBD1. The trim removed 4 bases at V and 8 bases at J, leaving 6 bases unmatched. The length of the CDR3 is 14 residues. This chain's CDR3 is CASSSDRTGDEQFF. For the CDR3, the DNA is TGTGCCAGCAGTTCCGACCGGACAGGGGATGAGCAGTTCTTC.

The chain has TRBV4-2 and TRBJ2-2; the match to TRBD1 covers 9 bases. CDR1 LGHNA and CDR2 YNFKEQ come from the germline V gene. With 3 bases clipped from V and 3 bases from J, the junction kept 11 bases outside the gene matches. The CDR3 spans 18 residues. The CDR3 is CASSHGTGNNVDTGELFF. The CDR3 DNA follows: TGTGCCAGCAGCCACGGGACAGGGAACAACGTAGACACCGGGGAGCTGTTTTTT.

This clonotype was seen more than once but under ten times. The genes are TRBV30 and TRBJ2-7, with D tentatively TRBD1 (6 bases). Between the trimmed V and J ends, which lost 2 bases and 3 bases, there was a span of 14 bases. CDR3 length equals 14 residues. Germline assignment: CDR1 GTSNPN and CDR2 SVGIG (reference sequence). The CDR3 spells CAWSSDRTLYEQYF. The CDR3, as DNA: TGTGCCTGGAGTTCTGACAGGACCCTCTACGAGCAGTACTTC.

The rearrangement links TRBV4-1 to TRBJ2-7; unclear D gene. With 0 bases removed from V and 2 bases from J, the gap between germline ends came to 8 bases. The CDR3 is 14 amino acids. Germline V lookup: CDR1 MGHRA, CDR2 YSYEKL. CDR3 in DNA: TGCGCCAGCAGCCAAGAGGGCGATACCTACGAGCAGTACTTC. It yields the protein CASSQEGDTYEQYF.

This clonotype is a singleton in its sample. The chain recombines TRBV11-2 with TRBJ2-7, with 8 bases that match TRBD2. Germline V gene sequence: CDR1 SGHAT, CDR2 FQNNGV. The CDR3 covers 15 residues. V lost 1 base and J lost 2; bases outside the gene matches: 4. The chain's CDR3 is CASSLGREGPYEQYF. CDR3 in DNA: TGTGCCAGCAGCTTAGGCCGGGAGGGGCCCTACGAGCAGTACTTC.

This rearrangement joins TRBV3-1 to TRBJ2-7; TRBD1 agrees at 9 bases. V shed 1 base and J 0 bases; nucleotides not matched to a gene: 4. This CDR3 is 16 amino acids long. CDR1 and CDR2 (germline): LGHDT, YNNKEL (reference sequence). Here the CDR3 DNA reads TGTGCCAGCAGCCAAGGAGGGACAGGGACCTCCTACGAGCAGTACTTC. Protein sequence: CASSQGGTGTSYEQYF.

The chain carries TRBV12-3 or TRBV12-4 and TRBJ1-5; possible D gene TRBD1, 5 bases. Trimming shortened V by 1 base and J by 5 bases, and 6 bases separated the two germline ends. The CDR3 is 13 residues long. Here the CDR3 DNA reads TGTGCCAGCAGTTTAGTGGGGGATCAGCCCCAGCATTTT. Amino acids: CASSLVGDQPQHF.

V usage is TRBV6-4 and J usage is TRBJ1-1; 12 positions match TRBD1. From germline, CDR1 is MRHNA and CDR2 SNTAGT. The length of the CDR3 is 16 residues. V was clipped by 3 bases and J by 2 bases; unmatched bases: 4. CDR3: CASSETGTGGNTEAFF. CDR3 nucleotides: TGTGCCAGCAGTGAAACCGGGACAGGGGGCAACACTGAAGCTTTCTTT.

The rearrangement joins TRBV5-1 to TRBJ1-1, with a tentative D call TRBD1 (5 bases). V was pared by 4 bases and J by 0 bases, with 10 bases between. The germline V gene encodes CDR1 SGHRS and CDR2 YFSETQ. This CDR3 comprises 14 residues. The CDR3 DNA follows: TGCGCCAGCAGCGAGGAGGGACTGAACACTGAAGCTTTCTTT. Amino acid sequence: CASSEEGLNTEAFF.

The V call is TRBV3-1, the J call TRBJ2-5, with unresolved D. V shed 5 bases and J shed 2 bases, with 18 bases lying between them. CDR1 and CDR2 from the germline V gene are LGHDT and YNNKEL (reference sequence). CDR3 size: 16 residues. CDR3 nucleotides: TGTGCCAGCAGCGTAAGCCAACCGGGCCCACAAGAGACCCAGTACTTC. It encodes CASSVSQPGPQETQYF.

V is TRBV7-9 and J is TRBJ1-1; D remains ambiguous. The CDR3 has 13 amino acids. Germline CDR1 is SEHNR and CDR2 is FQNEAQ (reference sequence). With 7 bases removed from V and 1 base from J, the gap between germline ends came to 10 bases. The CDR3 is CASTRTENTEAFF. The CDR3 nucleotides read TGTGCCAGCACCAGGACCGAGAACACTGAAGCTTTCTTT.

This clonotype was seen a few times. The chain joins TRBV28 to TRBJ1-1, with 10 bases identical to TRBD1. The CDR3 has 14 amino acids. Germline V lookup: CDR1 MDHEN, CDR2 SYDVKM. Losses at the gene ends were 6 bases for V and 3 bases for J; bases not matched to a gene: 4. The CDR3 bases are TGTGCCAGCAGCTTGACAGGGGGCTACACTGAAGCTTTCTTT. Translation: CASSLTGGYTEAFF.

The chain is built from TRBV7-2 and TRBJ2-3; the D is unclear. Germline V lookup: CDR1 SGHTA, CDR2 FQGNSA. V lost 5 bases to trimming and J lost 0 bases, with 12 bases between them. There are 15 residues in the CDR3. CDR3 protein: CASSPHVDSTDTQYF. CDR3 bases: TGTGCCAGCAGCCCACATGTTGATAGCACAGATACGCAGTATTTT.

V and J are TRBV4-1 and TRBJ1-4; unclear D gene. V was trimmed by 4 bases and J by 5 bases, leaving 20 bases between them. Germline CDR1 MGHRA, CDR2 YSYEKL. CDR3 length equals 17 residues. In DNA form, the CDR3 reads TGCGCCAGCAGCCTACCCGTTTGGAGACGGGGAAATGAAAAACTGTTTTTT. Encoded protein: CASSLPVWRRGNEKLFF.

The CDR3 DNA reads TGCAGCGTACTACAGGGGCGTGAGCAGTTCTTC. It specifies CSVLQGREQFF. The chain combines TRBV29-1 with TRBJ2-1, with TRBD1 matching 7 bases. Germline CDR1 SQVTM, CDR2 ANQGSEA. CDR3 size: 11 residues. V trimming: 6 bases; J trimming: 9 bases; junction bases outside the gene matches: 5.

V gene TRBV7-9 combines with J gene TRBJ1-2; a weak D match, TRBD1 (5 bases). CDR1 and CDR2 from the germline V gene are SEHNR and FQNEAQ (reference sequence). Trimming took off 1 base at V and 7 bases at J, with 10 bases between the two ends. This CDR3 contains 13 residues. The CDR3 DNA reads as TGTGCCAGCAGCTTAGGCCTAACAGGTGGCTACACCTTC. Translating gives CASSLGLTGGYTF.

This sequence joins TRBV28 and TRBJ2-7; a weak D match, TRBD1 (6 bases). V was pared by 3 bases and J by 3 bases, with 12 bases between. This CDR3 region has 14 residues. Per the germline V gene, CDR1 is MDHEN and CDR2 is SYDVKM. CDR3 region: CASSFSDSYYEQYF. The CDR3 region has the DNA TGTGCCAGCAGTTTTTCGGACAGTTACTACGAGCAGTACTTC.

The chain has TRBV6-5 and TRBJ2-6; D possibly corresponds to TRBD1 (5 bases). The germline V gene has CDR1 MNHEY and CDR2 SVGAGI. This CDR3 region has 19 residues. Trimming stripped 0 bases from V and 0 bases from J, with 15 bases between. Here the CDR3 DNA reads TGTGCCAGCAGTTACTCTTTTGACAGAAGAAACTCTGGGGCCAACGTCCTGACTTTC. This sequence encodes CASSYSFDRRNSGANVLTF.

CDR3 coding DNA: TGTGCCAGCAGCTTAGCCCAAGGACTAGTAGACGAGCAGTACTTC. This translates into CASSLAQGLVDEQYF. The J gene is TRBJ2-7, the V gene TRBV7-8; 7 bases align to TRBD2. J was trimmed by 5 bases and V by 0 bases; bases with no gene match: 7. Germline values: CDR1 SGHVS, CDR2 FQNEAQ. This CDR3 contains 15 residues.

The rearrangement links TRBV5-1 to TRBJ1-1, with a weak D call TRBD1 (6 bases). CDR3 length equals 13 residues. From germline, CDR1 is SGHRS and CDR2 YFSETQ. V gave up 4 bases and J gave up 5 bases, with 12 bases separating them. CDR3: CASSTTGWTEAFF. As DNA, the CDR3 is TGCGCCAGCAGCACGACAGGTTGGACTGAAGCTTTCTTT.

The chain couples TRBV15 to TRBJ1-5; D is perhaps TRBD1 (5 bases). V was pared by 3 bases and J by 0 bases, with 15 bases between. CDR3 size: 17 residues. Germline CDR1 reads LNHNV; CDR2 reads YYDKDF (reference sequence). The CDR3 sequence: CATSSRDATLSNQPQHF. The DNA of the CDR3 is TGTGCCACCAGCAGCCGGGACGCCACCCTTAGCAATCAGCCCCAGCATTTT. The whole variable domain, filled in from reference TRBV15 and TRBJ1-5, reads DAMVIQNPRYQVTQFGKPVTLSCSQTLNHNVMYWYQQKSSQAPKLLFHYYDKDFNNEADTPDNFQSRRPNTSFCFLDIRSPGLGDTAMYLCATSSRDATLSNQPQHFGDGTRLSIL.

The J gene is TRBJ1-2, the V gene TRBV9; 7 positions match TRBD1. The CDR3 has 14 amino acids. From germline, CDR1 is SGDLS and CDR2 YYNGEE. V lost 2 bases, J lost 5 bases, and 6 bases stayed unmatched. This CDR3 is CASSVDDRVYGYTF. The CDR3 coding sequence is TGTGCCAGCAGCGTTGATGACAGGGTATATGGCTACACCTTC.